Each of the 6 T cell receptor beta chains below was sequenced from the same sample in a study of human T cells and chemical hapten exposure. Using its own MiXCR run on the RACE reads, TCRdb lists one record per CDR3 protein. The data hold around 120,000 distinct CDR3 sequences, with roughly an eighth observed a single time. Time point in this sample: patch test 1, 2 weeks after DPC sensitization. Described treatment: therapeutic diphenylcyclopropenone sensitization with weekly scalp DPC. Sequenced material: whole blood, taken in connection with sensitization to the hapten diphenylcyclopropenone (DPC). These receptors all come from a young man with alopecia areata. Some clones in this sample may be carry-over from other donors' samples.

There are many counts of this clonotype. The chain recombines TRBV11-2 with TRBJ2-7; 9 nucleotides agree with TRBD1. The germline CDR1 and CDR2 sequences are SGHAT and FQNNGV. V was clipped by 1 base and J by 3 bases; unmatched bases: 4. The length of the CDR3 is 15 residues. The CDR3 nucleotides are TGTGCCAGCAGCTTAGGGTCGGGACAGGGCTACGAGCAGTACTTC. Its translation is CASSLGSGQGYEQYF.

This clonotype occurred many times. CDR3 protein: CASTPGLTNEKLFF. CDR3 nucleotide sequence: TGCGCCAGCACCCCGGGACTGACTAATGAAAAACTGTTTTTT. The chain combines TRBV5-1 with TRBJ1-4; the D gene is possibly TRBD1 (5 bases). CDR1 and CDR2 (germline): SGHRS, YFSETQ. V dropped 6 bases and J dropped 2 bases, with 11 bases sitting between them. CDR3 length: 14 residues. Supplemented by reference TRBV5-1 and TRBJ1-4, the full variable domain reads KAGVTQTPRYLIKTRGQQVTLSCSPISGHRSVSWYQQTPGQGLQFLFEYFSETQRNKGNFPGRFSGRQFSNSRSEMNVSTLELGDSALYLCASTPGLTNEKLFFGSGTQLSVL.

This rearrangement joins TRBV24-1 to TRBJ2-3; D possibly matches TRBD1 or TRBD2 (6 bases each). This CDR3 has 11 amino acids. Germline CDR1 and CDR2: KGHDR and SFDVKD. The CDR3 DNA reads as TGTGCTACCGAGGTAGGGGGACTGCAGTATTTT. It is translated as CATEVGGLQYF.

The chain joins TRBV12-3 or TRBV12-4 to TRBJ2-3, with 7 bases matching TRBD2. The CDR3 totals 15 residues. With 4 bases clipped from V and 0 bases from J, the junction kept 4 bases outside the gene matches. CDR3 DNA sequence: TGTGCCAGCAGTTGGGCTAGCGGTAGCACAGATACGCAGTATTTT. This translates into CASSWASGSTDTQYF.

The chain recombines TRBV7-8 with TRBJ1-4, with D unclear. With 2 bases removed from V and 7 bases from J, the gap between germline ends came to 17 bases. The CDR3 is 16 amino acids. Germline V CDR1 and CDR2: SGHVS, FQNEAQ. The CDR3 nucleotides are TGTGCCAGCAGCTTAAGAGTCCGGCCAGAGATTGAAAAACTGTTTTTT. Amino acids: CASSLRVRPEIEKLFF.

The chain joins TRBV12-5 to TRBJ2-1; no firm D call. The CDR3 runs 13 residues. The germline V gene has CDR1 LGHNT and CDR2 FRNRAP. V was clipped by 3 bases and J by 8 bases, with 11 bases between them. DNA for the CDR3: TGTGCTAGTGGTTTCGGTCAATCGGATGAGCAGTTCTTC. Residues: CASGFGQSDEQFF.